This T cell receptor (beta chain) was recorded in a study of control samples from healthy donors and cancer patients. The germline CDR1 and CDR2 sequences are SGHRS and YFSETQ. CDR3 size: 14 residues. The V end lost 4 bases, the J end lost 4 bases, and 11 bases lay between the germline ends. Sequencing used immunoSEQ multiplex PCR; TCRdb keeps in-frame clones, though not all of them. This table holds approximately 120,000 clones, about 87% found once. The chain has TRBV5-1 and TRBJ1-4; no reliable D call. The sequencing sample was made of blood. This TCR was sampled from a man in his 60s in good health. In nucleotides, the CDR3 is TGCGCCAGCAGCCCCGACTCCTATAATGAAAAACTGTTTTTT. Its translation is CASSPDSYNEKLFF.